Below are 21 T cell receptor beta chains sequenced from a single sample in a study of a mutant IDH1 vaccine in newly diagnosed glioma. This sample's time point: week 47, end of study. Doses comprised 300 ug of mutant IDH1 20-mer peptide each, plus topical imiquimod. The antigens these receptors bind are not known. Data came from immunoSEQ multiplex PCR; TCRdb stores just in-frame clones and leaves some out. The table shows tens of thousands of clones, with about 81% occurring only once. The sample consisted of PBMCs, taken from a glioma patient whose treatment included an IDH1 peptide vaccine. These receptors were taken from a man aged 35 to 55 with glioma.

V usage is TRBV27 and J usage is TRBJ2-1; D could derive from TRBD1 or TRBD2 (5 bases each). The V end lost 3 bases, the J end lost 5 bases, and 20 bases lay between the germline ends. This CDR3 comprises 17 residues. Germline V gene lookup returns CDR1 MNHEY and CDR2 SMNVEV (reference sequence). The CDR3 DNA is TGTGCCAGCAGTTTCACCCCTGGGGGTCCGTTAAACAATGAGCAGTTCTTC. Amino acids: CASSFTPGGPLNNEQFF.

The V and J genes are TRBV27 and TRBJ2-1; no reliable D call. The germline V gene encodes CDR1 MNHEY and CDR2 SMNVEV (reference sequence). V was pared by 2 bases and J by 2 bases, with 7 bases between. The CDR3 extends over 14 amino acids. CDR3 coding DNA: TGTGCCAGCAGTTTAGGGTGGGCCTACAATGAGCAGTTCTTC. This sequence encodes CASSLGWAYNEQFF.

The chain links TRBV11-2 to TRBJ1-2, with D tentatively TRBD1 (5 bases). The CDR3 consists of 15 residues. From germline, CDR1 is SGHAT and CDR2 FQNNGV. V gave up 3 bases and J gave up 4 bases, with 15 bases separating them. CDR3: CASSFPNGGSYGYTF. In nucleotides, the CDR3 is TGTGCCAGCAGCTTCCCTAACGGGGGTAGCTATGGCTACACCTTC.

The chain uses TRBV7-2 and TRBJ2-3; D remains unclear. Per germline, CDR1 SGHTA and CDR2 FQGNSA. Trimming took 3 bases from V and 5 from J, leaving 6 bases between them. The CDR3 is 12 residues long. In nucleotides, the CDR3 is TGTGCCAGCAGCTTTTACTTAGATACGCAGTATTTT. Protein sequence: CASSFYLDTQYF.

The chain employs TRBV2 and TRBJ2-7; 11 bases are shared with TRBD2. V dropped 4 bases and J dropped 4; count of bases not matched to a gene: 3. The CDR3 has 14 amino acids. In germline, CDR1 is SNHLY, CDR2 FYNNEI. This CDR3 is CASSVTSGEYEQYF. The CDR3 DNA follows: TGTGCCAGCAGTGTGACTAGCGGGGAGTACGAGCAGTACTTC.

The chain combines TRBV6-5 with TRBJ2-1; 8 nucleotides match TRBD1. V lost 2 bases to trimming and J lost 0 bases; unmatched junction nucleotides: 0. The CDR3 spans 15 residues. From germline, CDR1 is MNHEY and CDR2 SVGAGI. The CDR3 DNA reads TGTGCCAGCAGTTACACAGGGGGCTCCTACAATGAGCAGTTCTTC. The encoded protein is CASSYTGGSYNEQFF.

The V call is TRBV19, the J call TRBJ1-2; 7 nucleotides line up with TRBD1. After removal of 8 bases from V and 8 bases from J, the junction contained 11 bases not matched to a gene. Germline V gene data show CDR1 as LNHDA and CDR2 as SQIVND (reference sequence). The CDR3 covers 13 residues. The DNA of the CDR3 is TGTGCCAGTTCTCAGGGAGGGGGCGACGGCTACACCTTC. This codes for CASSQGGGDGYTF.

The V gene is TRBV6-4, the J gene TRBJ2-7, with TRBD2 matching over 8 bases. The CDR3 is 15 amino acids. Germline CDR1 and CDR2: MRHNA and SNTAGT. V dropped 6 bases and J dropped 3; count of bases not matched to a gene: 10. The CDR3 DNA reads as TGTGCCAGCAGCCCCGGGGGGGTCGGGGTCTACGAGCAGTACTTC. This encodes CASSPGGVGVYEQYF.

The chain joins TRBV4-3 to TRBJ2-3; TRBD2 matches at 10 bases. J lost 1 base, V lost 2 bases, and 3 bases had no gene match. Germline loops: CDR1 LGHNA, CDR2 YSLEER. The CDR3 spans 16 residues. The CDR3 DNA follows: TGCGCCAGCAGCCAACTCACTAGCGGGGGCACAGATACGCAGTATTTT. This gives the protein CASSQLTSGGTDTQYF.

The chain employs TRBV29-1 and TRBJ2-3; the match to TRBD2 covers 7 bases. CDR1 and CDR2 from the germline V gene are SQVTM and ANQGSEA. This CDR3 is built from 11 residues. After removal of 8 bases from V and 5 bases from J, the junction contained 4 bases not matched to a gene. The CDR3 nucleotides read TGCAGCCCGAGGGAGGGAGATACGCAGTATTTT. It specifies CSPREGDTQYF.

The chain links TRBV4-3 to TRBJ1-1; D gene uncertain. The germline V gene encodes CDR1 LGHNA and CDR2 YSLEER. This CDR3 spans 14 amino acids. With 1 base removed from V and 1 base from J, the gap between germline ends came to 7 bases. The CDR3: CASSQALSNTEAFF. The CDR3 region has the DNA TGCGCCAGCAGCCAAGCTCTGTCGAACACTGAAGCTTTCTTT.

V gene TRBV2 combines with J gene TRBJ2-3; 7 nucleotides line up with TRBD1. The CDR3 sequence is 14 residues long. Per the germline V gene, CDR1 is SNHLY and CDR2 is FYNNEI. The V gene end was trimmed by 1 base and the J gene end by 3 bases; junction bases not matched to a gene: 1. CDR3 in amino acids: CASSEDRGTDTQYF. In nucleotides, the CDR3 is TGTGCCAGCAGTGAAGACAGGGGAACAGATACGCAGTATTTT.

CDR3 nucleotide sequence: TGTGCCAGCAGCTTAGCAACCATTACAGAGACCCAGTACTTC. Its translation: CASSLATITETQYF. This sequence joins TRBV7-9 and TRBJ2-5; D not resolved. The CDR3 sequence is 14 residues long. Trimming removed 0 bases at V and 4 bases at J, with 9 bases between. Per the germline V gene, CDR1 is SEHNR and CDR2 is FQNEAQ (reference sequence).

Note on this clone: The sample has other DNA sequences that encode this CDR3 too. The chain links TRBV7-9 to TRBJ1-5; D remains unclear. The length of the CDR3 is 14 residues. Germline CDR1 is SEHNR and CDR2 is FQNEAQ (reference sequence). V was pared by 1 base and J by 4 bases, with 8 bases between. The CDR3 nucleotides read TGTGCCAGCAGCTTAGATAGCACAAATCAGCCCCAGCATTTT. Its translation: CASSLDSTNQPQHF.

This rearrangement joins TRBV11-3 to TRBJ2-2, with unresolved D. The CDR3 contains 13 residues. Looked up from germline, CDR1 is SGHNT and CDR2 is YENEEA. V was cut by 5 bases and J by 7 bases, with 11 bases left in between. The CDR3 here is CASSVESGGELFF. CDR3 nucleotide sequence: TGTGCCAGCAGCGTCGAGAGTGGCGGGGAGCTGTTTTTT.

The chain has TRBV7-8 and TRBJ1-5; the D gene is possibly TRBD1 (5 bases). Germline V gene data show CDR1 as SGHVS and CDR2 as FQNEAQ. This CDR3 has 15 residues. V was clipped by 4 bases and J by 9 bases, with 19 bases between them. Here the CDR3 reads CASSSLGTQLGPQHF. DNA for the CDR3: TGTGCCAGCAGCTCCCTGGGGACGCAGCTCGGGCCCCAGCATTTT.

This rearrangement joins TRBV30 to TRBJ2-2; 15 bases line up with TRBD2. CDR1 is GTSNPN, CDR2 SVGIG, per germline (reference sequence). With V trimmed by 3 bases and J by 1 base, 3 bases remained unmatched. CDR3 size: 17 residues. The CDR3 DNA is TGTGCCTGGAGCGGGACTAGCGGGGGGCAGAACACCGGGGAGCTGTTTTTT. As protein: CAWSGTSGGQNTGELFF.

The J gene is TRBJ2-7, the V gene TRBV18; TRBD1 matches 10 bases. This CDR3 region has 15 residues. The V and J ends lost 3 bases and 5 bases, in that order; junction bases with no gene match: 7. The germline V gene has CDR1 KGHSH and CDR2 LQKENI. CDR3 region: CASSPGTGEGNEQYF. The CDR3 nucleotides read TGTGCCAGCTCACCGGGGACAGGGGAGGGAAACGAGCAGTACTTC.

This clone is categorized as medium-sized. The CDR3, as DNA: TGTGCCAGCAGCCAGGGCCTTAACTCTAACTATGGCTACACCTTC. It yields the protein CASSQGLNSNYGYTF. This sequence joins TRBV4-2 and TRBJ1-2, with D uncertain. Trimming took 3 bases from V and 0 from J, leaving 11 bases between them. This CDR3 is 15 amino acids long. Germline loops: CDR1 LGHNA, CDR2 YNFKEQ.

This chain joins TRBV4-2 and TRBJ1-5; no firm D call. The germline CDR1 and CDR2 sequences are LGHNA and YNFKEQ. V dropped 0 bases and J dropped 7 bases, with 7 bases sitting between them. CDR3 length: 13 amino acids. CDR3 sequence: CASSQDMDQPQHF. The CDR3 DNA reads as TGTGCCAGCAGCCAAGATATGGACCAGCCCCAGCATTTT.

The J gene is TRBJ2-2, the V gene TRBV10-1; tentatively, D is TRBD1 (6 bases). Germline CDR1 and CDR2: WNHNN and SYGVQD (reference sequence). Trimming removed 7 bases at V and 0 bases at J, with 9 bases between. The CDR3 sequence is 14 residues long. CDR3 sequence (DNA): TGCGCCAGCACGGGACACACGAACACCGGGGAGCTGTTTTTT. Translation gives CASTGHTNTGELFF.